The clone carrying this T cell receptor beta chain showed up just a few times. The target antigen is unknown. This specimen comes from a study of beta chain features in type 1 diabetes. A heparinised blood draw that averaged about 120 mL was obtained once from each donor. Germline CDR1 is SQVTM and CDR2 is ANQGSEA. The CDR3 totals 14 residues. V lost 0 bases, J lost 2 bases, and 11 bases lay in between. Reverse transcribing all isolated RNA meant expressed TCRB transcripts were sequenced. Measured with immunoSEQ multiplex PCR; TCRdb has only the in-frame clones, and not every one. The sample records about 360,000 clones, roughly 12% being singletons. Study conclusions and caveats: VDJ junctions from type 1 diabetes patients carried fewer insertions and larger deletions.

The source is a man between 18 and 29 years old in good health. The chain is built from TRBV29-1 and TRBJ2-7, with unresolved D. The material sequenced was naive CD4+ T cells from blood. The CDR3 nucleotides are TGCAGCGTTGAAGATCGAGGAGCTACCTACGAGCAGTACTTC. Amino acids: CSVEDRGATYEQYF.